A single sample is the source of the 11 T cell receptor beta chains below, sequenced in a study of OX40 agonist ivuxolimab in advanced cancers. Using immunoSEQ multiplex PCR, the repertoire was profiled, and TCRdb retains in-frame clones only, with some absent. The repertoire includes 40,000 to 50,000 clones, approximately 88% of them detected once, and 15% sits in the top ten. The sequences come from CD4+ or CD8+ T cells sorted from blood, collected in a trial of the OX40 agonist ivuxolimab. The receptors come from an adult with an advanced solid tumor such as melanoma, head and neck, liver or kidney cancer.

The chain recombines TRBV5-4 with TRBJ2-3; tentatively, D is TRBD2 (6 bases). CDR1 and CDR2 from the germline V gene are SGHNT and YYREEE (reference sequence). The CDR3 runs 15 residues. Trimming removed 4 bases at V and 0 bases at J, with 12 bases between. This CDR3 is CASSPDYQSTDTQYF. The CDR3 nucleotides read TGTGCCAGCAGCCCGGACTACCAGAGCACAGATACGCAGTATTTT.

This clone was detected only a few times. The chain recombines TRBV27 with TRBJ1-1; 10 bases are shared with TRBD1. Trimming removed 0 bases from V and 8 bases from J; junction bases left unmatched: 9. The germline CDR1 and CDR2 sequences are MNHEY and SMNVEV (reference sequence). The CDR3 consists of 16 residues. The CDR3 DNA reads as TGTGCCAGCAGTTTATCGGCTGGGACAGGGGTATCGGAAGCTTTCTTT. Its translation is CASSLSAGTGVSEAFF.

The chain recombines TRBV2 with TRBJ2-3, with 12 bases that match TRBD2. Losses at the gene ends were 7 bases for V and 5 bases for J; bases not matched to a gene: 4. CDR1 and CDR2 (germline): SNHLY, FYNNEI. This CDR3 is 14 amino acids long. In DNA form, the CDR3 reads TGTGCCAGCATGGCTAGCGGGGGGGGAGATACGCAGTATTTT. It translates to CASMASGGGDTQYF.

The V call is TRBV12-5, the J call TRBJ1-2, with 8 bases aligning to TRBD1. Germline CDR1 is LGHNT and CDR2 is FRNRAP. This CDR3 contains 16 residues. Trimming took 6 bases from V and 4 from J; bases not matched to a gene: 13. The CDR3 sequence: CASGPGQAAFLYGYTF. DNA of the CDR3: TGTGCTAGTGGACCGGGACAGGCGGCGTTCCTCTATGGCTACACCTTC.

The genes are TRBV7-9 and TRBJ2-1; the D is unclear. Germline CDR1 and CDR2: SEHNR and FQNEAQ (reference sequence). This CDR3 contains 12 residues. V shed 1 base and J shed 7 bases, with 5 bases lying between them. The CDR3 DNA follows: TGTGCCAGCAGCTTAGAGAGGAATGAGCAGTTCTTC. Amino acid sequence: CASSLERNEQFF.

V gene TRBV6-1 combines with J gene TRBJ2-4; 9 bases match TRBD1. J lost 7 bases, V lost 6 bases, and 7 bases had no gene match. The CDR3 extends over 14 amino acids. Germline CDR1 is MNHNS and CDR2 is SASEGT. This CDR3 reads CASRNRDRVNIQYF. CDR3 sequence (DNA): TGTGCCAGCAGGAACCGGGACAGGGTTAACATTCAGTACTTC.

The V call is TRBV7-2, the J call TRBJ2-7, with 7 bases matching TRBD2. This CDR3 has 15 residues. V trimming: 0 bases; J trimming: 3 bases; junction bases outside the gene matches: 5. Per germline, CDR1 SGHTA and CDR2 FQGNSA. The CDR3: CASSLAPAGSYEQYF. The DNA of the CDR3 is TGTGCCAGCAGCTTAGCACCAGCGGGGAGCTACGAGCAGTACTTC.

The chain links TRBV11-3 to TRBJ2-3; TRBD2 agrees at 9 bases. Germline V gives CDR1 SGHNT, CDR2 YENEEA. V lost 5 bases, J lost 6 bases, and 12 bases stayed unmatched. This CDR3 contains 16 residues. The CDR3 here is CASSPYLAGGLDTQYF. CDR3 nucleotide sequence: TGTGCCAGCAGCCCATATCTCGCGGGGGGGCTTGATACGCAGTATTTT.

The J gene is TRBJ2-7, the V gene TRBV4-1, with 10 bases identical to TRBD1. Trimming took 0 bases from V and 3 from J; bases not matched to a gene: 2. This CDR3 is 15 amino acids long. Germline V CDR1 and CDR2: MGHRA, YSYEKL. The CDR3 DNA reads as TGCGCCAGCAGCCAAGAGCGGACAGGGGGCTACGAGCAGTACTTC. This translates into CASSQERTGGYEQYF.

The CDR3 DNA follows: TGTGCCAGCAGCCCCCATGGGGGCGAAGCTGAAGCTTTCTTT. It specifies CASSPHGGEAEAFF. The rearrangement uses TRBV11-2 and TRBJ1-1; D is perhaps TRBD1 (6 bases). CDR1 and CDR2 (germline): SGHAT, FQNNGV. Trimming stripped 5 bases from V and 6 bases from J, with 16 bases between. The CDR3 consists of 14 residues. Combining the CDR3 with reference TRBV11-2 and TRBJ1-1 gives the whole variable domain EAGVAQSPRYKIIEKRQSVAFWCNPISGHATLYWYQQILGQGPKLLIQFQNNGVVDDSQLPKDRFSAERLKGVDSTLKIQPAKLEDSAVYLCASSPHGGEAEAFFGQGTRLTVV.

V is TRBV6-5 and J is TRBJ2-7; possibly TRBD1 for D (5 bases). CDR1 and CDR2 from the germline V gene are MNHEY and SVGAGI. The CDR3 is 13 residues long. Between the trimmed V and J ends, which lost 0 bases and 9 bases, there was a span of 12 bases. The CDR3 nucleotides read TGTGCCAGCAGTTACTCGAGGCAGGGATGGCAGTACTTC. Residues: CASSYSRQGWQYF.